The clone carrying this T cell receptor beta chain has ten or more counts. Its antigen is currently unknown. TCRdb itself ran the reads through MiXCR, one entry per CDR3 protein. The table shows 100,000 to 150,000 distinct CDR3 sequences, with less than 9.5% occurring only once. This record belongs to a study of T cell repertoires in cytomegalovirus infection. About the study: Evidence of both CMV infection and a matching HLA type came from public TCR beta signatures. Study-wide results and caveats: In two of eight donors, the top clonotype was HLA-C-restricted CMV-specific.

This CDR3 is built from 16 residues. J gave up 5 bases and V 1 base, and 9 bases lay outside the gene matches. The V gene's germline CDR1 is SGHTA and CDR2 FQGNSA. The sequencing input was PBMCs. This TCR was sampled from a human donor in good health (CMV status not recorded). Some clones in this sample may be carry-over from other donors' samples. The chain is built from TRBV7-2 and TRBJ1-1; TRBD1 agrees at 8 bases. CDR3 sequence: CASSLVVTGDKTEAFF. The DNA of the CDR3 is TGTGCCAGCAGCTTAGTTGTGACAGGGGACAAAACTGAAGCTTTCTTT.